The 30 T cell receptor beta chains below come from one sample, sequenced in a study of blood T cell repertoires in COVID-19. Generated by immunoSEQ multiplex PCR, the TCRdb table keeps only in-frame clones and is missing some. The sample holds 40,000 to 55,000 clones, roughly 84% seen once. Sequencing used peripheral blood. The receptors derive from a human donor in a cohort sampled during active COVID-19.

The gene calls are TRBV4-3 and TRBJ2-1; tentatively, D is TRBD2 (7 bases). The length of the CDR3 is 19 residues. Trimming stripped 4 bases from V and 5 bases from J, with 27 bases between. The germline V gene encodes CDR1 LGHNA and CDR2 YSLEER. CDR3 nucleotides: TGCGCCAGCAGCCCCTACTCGGTAGGGGGGGCCCTCTCGGACAATGAGCAGTTCTTC. Protein: CASSPYSVGGALSDNEQFF.

This CDR3 is CSTIGTGGNYGYTF. The DNA of the CDR3 is TGCAGCACCATCGGGACAGGGGGTAACTATGGCTACACCTTC. The chain uses TRBV29-1 and TRBJ1-2; 11 bases are a match to TRBD1. This CDR3 region has 14 residues. Looked up from germline, CDR1 is SQVTM and CDR2 is ANQGSEA. V trimming: 8 bases; J trimming: 1 base; junction bases outside the gene matches: 6.

The rearrangement uses TRBV5-1 and TRBJ2-3, with D perhaps TRBD1 (5 bases). The V gene lost 3 bases and the J gene lost 0 bases, with 11 bases spanning the gap. This CDR3 has 15 residues. The germline V gene has CDR1 SGHRS and CDR2 YFSETQ. In DNA, the CDR3 is TGCGCCAGCAGCTCCCTGGGGCGTAGCACAGATACGCAGTATTTT. Its protein is CASSSLGRSTDTQYF.

In its sample, this clone was seen once. This rearrangement joins TRBV5-4 to TRBJ2-6; a weak D match, TRBD2 (6 bases). V lost 2 bases, J lost 4 bases, and 10 bases lay in between. The CDR3 is made up of 15 amino acids. Looked up from germline, CDR1 is SGHNT and CDR2 is YYREEE (reference sequence). Written as DNA, the CDR3 is TGTGCCAGCAGCTTCGGGGGTTCCGGGGCCAACGTCCTGACTTTC. Translation gives CASSFGGSGANVLTF.

In DNA, the CDR3 is TGTGCCAGTAGTAGACCCGGGACTAGCGGTTACGAGCAGTACTTC. It is translated as CASSRPGTSGYEQYF. V usage is TRBV19 and J usage is TRBJ2-7; 11 bases line up with TRBD2. Trimming took 4 bases from V and 4 from J; bases not matched to a gene: 6. Germline V gene lookup returns CDR1 LNHDA and CDR2 SQIVND (reference sequence). The CDR3 spans 15 residues.

The CDR3, as DNA: TGTGCCAGCAGTTCCATCCTGGGACAGGGGGCGACGAATGAGCAGTTCTTC. Protein: CASSSILGQGATNEQFF. The chain uses TRBV27 and TRBJ2-1; 12 nucleotides line up with TRBD1. V dropped 4 bases and J dropped 7; count of bases not matched to a gene: 11. Germline CDR1 reads MNHEY; CDR2 reads SMNVEV (reference sequence). The CDR3 has 17 amino acids.

The chain recombines TRBV6-2 or TRBV6-3 with TRBJ2-3, with 11 bases aligning to TRBD1. The CDR3 is 14 amino acids. Trimming took 6 bases from V and 6 from J; bases not matched to a gene: 5. Germline V gene sequence: CDR1 MNHEY, CDR2 SVGEGT. CDR3 protein: CASRPWDRGDTQYF. The CDR3 region has the DNA TGTGCCAGCAGGCCTTGGGACAGGGGGGATACGCAGTATTTT.

V gene TRBV5-4 combines with J gene TRBJ2-1; perhaps TRBD2 as D (7 bases). Trimming pared 6 bases from V and 7 bases from J, leaving 20 bases between. Germline lookup yields CDR1 SGHNT and CDR2 YYREEE (reference sequence). The CDR3 loop spans 15 amino acids. The DNA for the CDR3 is TGTGCCAGCACCCCAGGCCAGGGGAGGGGGAATGAGCAGTTCTTC. Translation gives CASTPGQGRGNEQFF. The variable domain in full, with the rest retrieved from reference TRBV5-4 and TRBJ2-1, is ETGVTQSPTHLIKTRGQQVTLRCSSQSGHNTVSWYQQALGQGPQFIFQYYREEENGRGNFPPRFSGLQFPNYSSELNVNALELDDSALYLCASTPGQGRGNEQFFGPGTRLTVL.

Comments on this clone: Since no conserved phenylalanine or tryptophan closes the CDR3, a read error is the likely cause. Because the CDR3's place on the DNA is in doubt, the DNA is left out and the CDR3 is given as listed by TCRdb. The chain combines TRBV28 with TRBJ1-1; the table's D call, TRBD1, has no DNA check behind it. Germline V gene sequence: CDR1 MDHEN, CDR2 SYDVKM. The CDR3 is 14 amino acids long, termini counted. The CDR3 is CASSSTLDRGRGLV.

This clone was detected once. V usage is TRBV3-1 (or the pseudogene TRBV3-2) and J usage is TRBJ1-3; TRBD1 agrees at 9 bases. V was pared by 4 bases and J by 1 base, with 5 bases of the junction left unmatched. The germline V gene encodes CDR1 LGHDT and CDR2 YNNKEL (reference sequence). The CDR3 length is 16 residues. The chain's CDR3 is CASSRRTGDSGNTIYF. CDR3 in DNA: TGTGCCAGCAGCCGGCGGACAGGGGATTCTGGAAACACCATATATTTT.

The chain combines TRBV9 with TRBJ1-1, with TRBD1 as a possible D gene (6 bases). Germline lookup yields CDR1 SGDLS and CDR2 YYNGEE. Trimming left V 5 bases short and J 4 bases short, with 15 bases between. CDR3 length equals 14 residues. DNA for the CDR3: TGTGCCAGCAGACAGGGTAGTGAGGTCACTGAAGCTTTCTTT. Protein product: CASRQGSEVTEAFF. The full variable domain, its missing parts supplied by reference TRBV9 and TRBJ1-1, is DSGVTQTPKHLITATGQRVTLRCSPRSGDLSVYWYQQSLDQGLQFLIQYYNGEERAKGNILERFSAQQFPDLHSELNLSSLELGDSALYFCASRQGSEVTEAFFGQGTRLTVV.

This clone was detected only a few times. The chain joins TRBV7-9 to TRBJ2-3, with D perhaps matching TRBD1 (6 bases). V was shortened by 5 bases and J by 1 base, with 13 bases between the two germline ends. CDR1 and CDR2 from the germline V gene are SEHNR and FQNEAQ (reference sequence). This CDR3 is 15 amino acids long. For the CDR3, the DNA is TGTGCCAGCAGCCTATCAGGGGCCGGCACAGATACGCAGTATTTT. Its protein is CASSLSGAGTDTQYF.

This sequence joins TRBV27 and TRBJ2-1; the match to TRBD1 covers 7 bases. CDR1 is MNHEY and CDR2 is SMNVEV in the germline V gene (reference sequence). V shed 4 bases, J shed 8 bases, and the junction held 8 bases outside the gene matches. The length of the CDR3 is 14 residues. CDR3 DNA: TGTGCCAGCAGTTCCTTAGACAGGGTAGATGAGCAGTTCTTC. Translated, it gives CASSSLDRVDEQFF.

V and J are TRBV7-6 and TRBJ2-2, with TRBD2 matching 14 bases. In germline, CDR1 is SGHVS, CDR2 FNYEAQ. The V segment lost 9 bases and the J segment 6 bases; nucleotides outside the gene matches: 18. The CDR3 loop spans 19 amino acids. The CDR3 spells CASVPGLAGEVRAAGELFF. The DNA of the CDR3 is TGTGCCAGTGTCCCGGGACTAGCGGGAGAGGTACGCGCTGCCGGGGAGCTGTTTTTT.

This chain joins TRBV5-1 and TRBJ2-5; 7 nucleotides line up with TRBD2. CDR3 length: 15 residues. With V trimmed by 2 bases and J by 1 base, 5 bases remained unmatched. From germline, CDR1 is SGHRS and CDR2 YFSETQ. CDR3 bases: TGCGCCAGCAGCTTTTTTGGCGGGAGCCAAGAGACCCAGTACTTC. Its translation: CASSFFGGSQETQYF.

The gene calls are TRBV11-3 and TRBJ2-1; 12 bases match TRBD2. The CDR3 runs 17 residues. V was clipped by 2 bases and J by 4 bases; unmatched bases: 6. The germline CDR1 and CDR2 sequences are SGHNT and YENEEA. The CDR3 loop reads CASSLSSGRALYNEQFF. The CDR3, as DNA: TGTGCCAGCAGCTTATCTAGCGGGAGGGCGTTGTACAATGAGCAGTTCTTC.

V and J are TRBV10-3 and TRBJ2-3; no firm D call. Germline V gene data show CDR1 as ENHRY and CDR2 as SYGVKD. The CDR3 is 14 amino acids. The V end lost 11 bases, the J end lost 4 bases, and 19 bases lay between the germline ends. Written as DNA, the CDR3 is TGTGCCTCCCGCCAAGCCTATATGGCAGATACGCAGTATTTT. It translates to CASRQAYMADTQYF.

This sequence joins TRBV5-6 and TRBJ2-7, with 9 bases fitting TRBD2. The J segment lost 6 bases and the V segment lost 6 bases, leaving 16 bases of the junction unmatched. Germline V CDR1 and CDR2: SGHDT, YYEEEE. The CDR3 spans 16 residues. This chain's CDR3 is CASTRIAGSGGREQYF. CDR3 DNA: TGTGCCAGCACCCGGATCGCGGGTAGCGGGGGCCGCGAGCAGTACTTC. The full variable domain, completed using reference TRBV5-6 and TRBJ2-7, is DAGVTQSPTHLIKTRGQQVTLRCSPKSGHDTVSWYQQALGQGPQFIFQYYEEEERQRGNFPDRFSGHQFPNYSSELNVNALLLGDSALYLCASTRIAGSGGREQYFGPGTRLTVT.

This sequence joins TRBV30 and TRBJ2-7; 9 bases are shared with TRBD1. Germline V gene lookup returns CDR1 GTSNPN and CDR2 SVGIG (reference sequence). V was clipped by 7 bases and J by 3 bases; unmatched bases: 10. This CDR3 comprises 14 residues. CDR3 nucleotide sequence: TGTGCCTCTACCCGGACAGGGGTTGGCTACGAGCAGTACTTC. Amino acid sequence: CASTRTGVGYEQYF.

The rearrangement uses TRBV7-8 and TRBJ2-3; 8 nucleotides line up with TRBD1. CDR1 and CDR2 from the germline V gene are SGHVS and FQNEAQ. J gave up 5 bases and V 0 bases, and 4 bases lay outside the gene matches. The CDR3 spans 15 residues. The CDR3 DNA sequence: TGTGCCAGCAGCTTAGCGCAGGGGGCAGGAGATACGCAGTATTTT. Its translation is CASSLAQGAGDTQYF.

The V call is TRBV7-2, the J call TRBJ2-7, with D unresolved. The CDR3 totals 14 residues. Germline-derived CDR1 and CDR2 are SGHTA and FQGNSA. Trimming removed 4 bases at V and 4 bases at J, with 14 bases between. The chain's CDR3 is CASSSASNSYEQYF. CDR3 nucleotide sequence: TGTGCCAGCAGCTCAGCGTCAAACTCTTACGAGCAGTACTTC.

This clone has a handful of counts. The rearrangement links TRBV2 to TRBJ2-1; 13 bases match TRBD2. Germline V lookup: CDR1 SNHLY, CDR2 FYNNEI. V gave up 5 bases and J gave up 4 bases; unmatched junction bases: 29. This CDR3 region has 24 residues. CDR3 sequence reads: CASSTHGAETLPTSGRARYNEQFF. The CDR3 nucleotides are TGTGCCAGCAGTACCCATGGGGCGGAAACCTTACCTACTAGCGGGAGGGCCCGGTACAATGAGCAGTTCTTC. Full variable domain (missing parts from reference TRBV2 and TRBJ2-1): EPEVTQTPSHQVTQMGQEVILRCVPISNHLYFYWYRQILGQKVEFLVSFYNNEISEKSEIFDDQFSVERPDGSNFTLKIRSTKLEDSAMYFCASSTHGAETLPTSGRARYNEQFFGPGTRLTVL.

This clone was counted between two and nine times. This specimen includes other DNA sequences encoding the same CDR3. This chain connects TRBV7-8 to TRBJ1-1; TRBD1 matches at 7 bases. V lost 4 bases, J lost 1 base, and 3 bases stayed unmatched. The germline gives CDR1 SGHVS, CDR2 FQNEAQ. The length of the CDR3 is 14 residues. Here the CDR3 DNA reads TGTGCCAGCAGCTCGGGACAGCCGAACACTGAAGCTTTCTTT. Translating gives CASSSGQPNTEAFF. Full variable domain (rest looked up from reference TRBV7-8 and TRBJ1-1): GAGVSQSPRYKVAKRGQDVALRCDPISGHVSLFWYQQALGQGPEFLTYFQNEAQLDKSGLPSDRFFAERPEGSVSTLKIQRTQQEDSAVYLCASSSGQPNTEAFFGQGTRLTVV.

J is TRBJ2-2 and V is TRBV30; weak D call: TRBD1 (6 bases). CDR1 and CDR2 (germline): GTSNPN, SVGIG (reference sequence). V gave up 2 bases and J gave up 6 bases, with 7 bases separating them. There are 12 residues in the CDR3. The CDR3 protein is CAWSPGAGELFF. The CDR3, as DNA: TGTGCCTGGAGTCCAGGGGCCGGGGAGCTGTTTTTT. Combining the CDR3 with reference TRBV30 and TRBJ2-2 gives the whole variable domain SQTIHQWPATLVQPVGSPLSLECTVEGTSNPNLYWYRQAAGRGLQLLFYSVGIGQISSEVPQNLSASRPQDRQFILSSKKLLLSDSGFYLCAWSPGAGELFFGEGSRLTVL.

The chain uses TRBV29-1 and TRBJ2-5; 9 positions agree with TRBD1. This CDR3 comprises 15 residues. From germline, CDR1 is SQVTM and CDR2 ANQGSEA. J was trimmed by 3 bases and V by 3 bases; bases with no gene match: 8. The CDR3 loop reads CSVDRGTGNEETQYF. The CDR3 bases are TGCAGCGTTGATCGGGGGACAGGGAATGAAGAGACCCAGTACTTC.

This rearrangement joins TRBV24-1 to TRBJ1-2; D is possibly TRBD1 (6 bases). CDR1 is KGHDR and CDR2 is SFDVKD in the germline V gene. V was clipped by 5 bases and J by 6 bases, with 18 bases between them. The CDR3 runs 15 residues. CDR3 loop: CATSATYGTINGYTF. CDR3 in DNA: TGTGCCACCAGTGCCACCTACGGGACAATTAATGGCTACACCTTC.

This clone was recorded a few times. The chain employs TRBV6-2 or TRBV6-3 and TRBJ1-6; no reliable D call. Germline V lookup: CDR1 MNHEY, CDR2 SVGEGT. V gave up 5 bases and J gave up 7 bases, with 15 bases separating them. The CDR3 runs to 15 residues. The CDR3 protein is CASSPRAGENSPLHF. In DNA, the CDR3 is TGTGCCAGCAGTCCCCGGGCCGGGGAGAATTCACCCCTCCACTTT.

The chain uses TRBV5-1 and TRBJ2-1; TRBD2 might be the D (6 bases). V shed 4 bases and J shed 6 bases, with 11 bases lying between them. Germline V gene lookup returns CDR1 SGHRS and CDR2 YFSETQ. The CDR3 length is 13 residues. The CDR3 coding sequence is TGCGCCAGCAGCCCTCAGGAGGGCAATGAGCAGTTCTTC. Amino acids: CASSPQEGNEQFF.

V and J are TRBV18 and TRBJ1-2; D not certain. V was clipped by 3 bases and J by 6 bases, with 11 bases between them. The CDR3 contains 13 residues. Germline lookup yields CDR1 KGHSH and CDR2 LQKENI. CDR3 sequence reads: CASSPEGGNGYTF. CDR3 DNA sequence: TGTGCCAGCTCACCCGAGGGAGGTAATGGCTACACCTTC.

This clone was observed a single time. The chain recombines TRBV2 with TRBJ2-1; possibly TRBD2 for D (6 bases). In germline, CDR1 is SNHLY, CDR2 FYNNEI. Trimming cost V 6 bases and J 1 base, with 13 bases left between them. The CDR3 has 15 residues. The CDR3 nucleotides are TGTGCCAGCAGAGCCGGGACTGGATCCTACAATGAGCAGTTCTTC. Protein: CASRAGTGSYNEQFF. The full variable domain, in which reference TRBV2 and TRBJ2-1 provide the parts outside the CDR3, is EPEVTQTPSHQVTQMGQEVILRCVPISNHLYFYWYRQILGQKVEFLVSFYNNEISEKSEIFDDQFSVERPDGSNFTLKIRSTKLEDSAMYFCASRAGTGSYNEQFFGPGTRLTVL.